The 22 T cell receptor beta chains listed next were all sequenced from one sample in a study of blood T cell repertoires in COVID-19. Produced via immunoSEQ multiplex PCR; TCRdb's table is partial and in-frame only. The sample carries a few hundred thousand clones, more than 75% recorded once. Sequencing was carried out using peripheral blood. Receptor source: a woman aged 50 to 65 with acute or convalescent COVID-19.

The V and J genes are TRBV5-4 and TRBJ2-1; D may be TRBD1 (5 bases). The germline V and J ends were trimmed by 1 base and 9 bases, with 14 bases remaining between them. The CDR3 is 14 residues long. Germline V CDR1 and CDR2: SGHNT, YYREEE (reference sequence). As DNA, the CDR3 is TGTGCCAGCAGCTTGAAGGGTGGGGCTGGTGAGCAGTTCTTC. Protein product: CASSLKGGAGEQFF.

The table lists this clone with a few counts. The chain has TRBV20-1 and TRBJ1-1, with D possibly matching TRBD1 (6 bases). Per germline, CDR1 DFQATT and CDR2 SNEGSKA (reference sequence). The CDR3 extends over 10 amino acids. V lost 5 bases, J lost 8 bases, and 9 bases lay in between. The CDR3 nucleotides read TGCAGTGCTGTAGACAGGGAAGCTTTCTTT. Its translation is CSAVDREAFF.

The chain couples TRBV6-1 to TRBJ2-1; 7 bases align to TRBD2. This CDR3 contains 15 residues. The J segment lost 1 base and the V segment lost 0 bases, leaving 0 bases of the junction unmatched. The germline V gene encodes CDR1 MNHNS and CDR2 SASEGT. CDR3 loop: CASSEASGSYNEQFF. The CDR3 DNA is TGTGCCAGCAGTGAAGCTAGCGGGTCCTACAATGAGCAGTTCTTC.

The CDR3 spells CAWSGTTGFLGGYTF. In DNA form, the CDR3 reads TGTGCCTGGAGTGGGACGACAGGGTTTCTTGGGGGCTACACCTTC. V usage is TRBV30 and J usage is TRBJ1-2; 7 nucleotides align to TRBD1. The CDR3 loop spans 15 amino acids. CDR1 and CDR2 from the germline V gene are GTSNPN and SVGIG (reference sequence). J gave up 8 bases and V 1 base, and 13 bases lay outside the gene matches. Drawing the rest from reference TRBV30 and TRBJ1-2, the complete variable domain is SQTIHQWPATLVQPVGSPLSLECTVEGTSNPNLYWYRQAAGRGLQLLFYSVGIGQISSEVPQNLSASRPQDRQFILSSKKLLLSDSGFYLCAWSGTTGFLGGYTFGSGTRLTVV.

The rearrangement uses TRBV27 and TRBJ1-2; 9 bases are shared with TRBD1. Per the germline V gene, CDR1 is MNHEY and CDR2 is SMNVEV (reference sequence). Trimming removed 9 bases from V and 7 bases from J; junction bases left unmatched: 18. The CDR3 spans 16 residues. The CDR3 nucleotides are TGTGCCAGTACCCCCAGCTCCACAGGGGGCGCGGGTGGCTACACCTTC. This translates into CASTPSSTGGAGGYTF.

This chain links TRBV30 with TRBJ1-2, with 8 bases fitting TRBD1. After removal of 0 bases from V and 4 bases from J, the junction contained 7 bases not matched to a gene. Germline CDR1 is GTSNPN and CDR2 is SVGIG (reference sequence). CDR3 length: 15 amino acids. The CDR3 coding sequence is TGTGCCTGGAGTGTCACAGGGGGGTCGAGCTATGGCTACACCTTC. This translates into CAWSVTGGSSYGYTF.

The V call is TRBV7-9, the J call TRBJ2-1; a possible D gene is TRBD2 (5 bases). The CDR3 spans 14 residues. Germline CDR1 and CDR2: SEHNR and FQNEAQ (reference sequence). V was cut by 6 bases and J by 4 bases, with 13 bases left in between. The DNA for the CDR3 is TGTGCCAGCAGATGGGCCCGGGATTACAATGAGCAGTTCTTC. It encodes CASRWARDYNEQFF.

The genes are TRBV5-1 and TRBJ2-2; D is undetermined. The CDR3 length is 15 residues. The V and J ends lost 0 bases and 6 bases respectively, with 12 bases between them. CDR1 is SGHRS and CDR2 is YFSETQ in the germline V gene. The CDR3 loop is CASSLVRVLAGELFF. CDR3 sequence (DNA): TGCGCCAGCAGCTTGGTCCGGGTTCTCGCCGGGGAGCTGTTTTTT.

The V call is TRBV21-1, the J call TRBJ2-1; TRBD2, the D gene given by the table, was not confirmed from the DNA. TRBV21-1 is annotated as a pseudogene. The CDR3 has 20 amino acids. The CDR3 DNA reads as TGTGCCAGCAGTTTAGTACCTCCCTCTATAGCGGGAGGGATTTACAATGAGCAGTTCTTC. This encodes CASSLVPPSIAGGIYNEQFF.

The V call is TRBV7-9, the J call TRBJ1-1, with a tentative D call TRBD1 (5 bases). The CDR3 loop spans 13 amino acids. CDR1 and CDR2 (germline): SEHNR, FQNEAQ (reference sequence). Trimming took off 1 base at V and 8 bases at J, with 11 bases between the two ends. The CDR3 region has the DNA TGTGCCAGCAGCTTAGAACAGGTGGTCGAAGCTTTCTTT. Protein product: CASSLEQVVEAFF. The variable domain in full, completed from reference TRBV7-9 and TRBJ1-1, reads DTGVSQNPRHKITKRGQNVTFRCDPISEHNRLYWYRQTLGQGPEFLTYFQNEAQLEKSRLLSDRFSAERPKGSFSTLEIQRTEQGDSAMYLCASSLEQVVEAFFGQGTRLTVV.

The J gene is TRBJ2-7, the V gene TRBV5-6, with D unclear. The V end was cut by 0 bases, the J end by 3 bases, with 7 bases between. The V gene's germline CDR1 is SGHDT and CDR2 YYEEEE. The CDR3 has 13 amino acids. CDR3 residues: CASSLEWLYEQYF. The CDR3 region has the DNA TGTGCCAGCAGCTTGGAATGGCTCTACGAGCAGTACTTC.

This CDR3 reads CASTSPPSYEQYF. For the CDR3, the DNA is TGTGCCAGCACCTCTCCTCCCTCCTACGAGCAGTACTTC. This rearrangement joins TRBV12-3 or TRBV12-4 to TRBJ2-7, with D hard to call. This CDR3 is built from 13 residues. The V end lost 7 bases, the J end lost 0 bases, and 10 bases lay between the germline ends.

The chain recombines TRBV7-3 with TRBJ2-1; 10 nucleotides match TRBD2. J lost 9 bases, V lost 2 bases, and 7 bases had no gene match. This CDR3 spans 15 amino acids. Germline loops: CDR1 SGHTA, CDR2 FQGTGA. CDR3 residues: CASSLGTSGNSEQFF. The DNA of the CDR3 is TGTGCCAGCAGCTTAGGCACTAGCGGGAATAGTGAGCAGTTCTTC.

The V and J genes are TRBV2 and TRBJ1-2, with TRBD1 as a possible D gene (6 bases). The CDR3 extends over 15 amino acids. V lost 6 bases, J lost 8 bases, and 22 bases lay in between. CDR1 is SNHLY and CDR2 is FYNNEI in the germline V gene. This CDR3 reads CASSYTEPQGGGYTF. CDR3 in DNA: TGTGCCAGCAGCTACACGGAGCCCCAAGGGGGAGGCTACACCTTC.

The chain combines TRBV24-1 with TRBJ1-5; D is ambiguous. Germline CDR1 and CDR2: KGHDR and SFDVKD. The CDR3 contains 13 residues. Trimming removed 4 bases from V and 5 bases from J, with 8 bases in between. In DNA, the CDR3 is TGTGCCACCAGTGACCGGAGAGATCAGCCCCAGCATTTT. Translated, it gives CATSDRRDQPQHF.

DNA for the CDR3: TGTGCCAGCAGCGCCCGACCACAGGGGGCAACATTTGGCTACACCTTC. Encoded protein: CASSARPQGATFGYTF. The J gene is TRBJ1-2, the V gene TRBV7-2; the match to TRBD1 covers 9 bases. The CDR3 is 16 residues long. J lost 7 bases, V lost 5 bases, and 14 bases had no gene match. Germline V gene data show CDR1 as SGHTA and CDR2 as FQGNSA.

V usage is TRBV7-3 and J usage is TRBJ2-1; TRBD2 aligns across 10 bases. From germline, CDR1 is SGHTA and CDR2 FQGTGA. V was clipped by 0 bases and J by 7 bases; unmatched bases: 6. The CDR3 is 16 residues long. The CDR3 here is CASSLTASSGGNEQFF. The CDR3 nucleotides are TGTGCCAGCAGCTTAACTGCGTCTAGCGGGGGAAATGAGCAGTTCTTC.

The rearrangement uses TRBV3-1 (or the pseudogene TRBV3-2) and TRBJ1-5; possible D gene TRBD1, 6 bases. Germline values: CDR1 LGHDT, CDR2 YNNKEL (reference sequence). Trimming took off 4 bases at V and 7 bases at J, with 14 bases between the two ends. The CDR3 is 14 residues long. The CDR3 loop is CASSPMDSGQPQHF. The CDR3 DNA follows: TGTGCCAGCAGCCCTATGGACAGTGGCCAGCCCCAGCATTTT.

V usage is TRBV29-1 and J usage is TRBJ2-7; no firm D call. The CDR3 consists of 11 residues. With 6 bases removed from V and 4 bases from J, the gap between germline ends came to 10 bases. Germline CDR1 SQVTM, CDR2 ANQGSEA. In DNA form, the CDR3 reads TGCAGCGTCGTAAAGCGTTACGAGCAGTACTTC. Protein product: CSVVKRYEQYF.

The chain couples TRBV7-2 to TRBJ2-5; D possibly corresponds to TRBD2 (5 bases). The CDR3 spans 12 residues. The germline V gene encodes CDR1 SGHTA and CDR2 FQGNSA. V was clipped by 3 bases and J by 4 bases, with 6 bases between them. CDR3 DNA sequence: TGTGCCAGCAGCTTCGCGGGAGAGACCCAGTACTTC. This sequence encodes CASSFAGETQYF. Looking up the rest from reference TRBV7-2 and TRBJ2-5 gives the full variable domain: GAGVSQSPSNKVTEKGKDVELRCDPISGHTALYWYRQSLGQGLEFLIYFQGNSAPDKSGLPSDRFSAERTGGSVSTLTIQRTQQEDSAVYLCASSFAGETQYFGPGTRLLVL.

This sequence joins TRBV24-1 and TRBJ2-1; no reliable D call. CDR1 KGHDR and CDR2 SFDVKD come from the germline V gene. The V and J ends lost 3 bases and 7 bases respectively, with 12 bases between them. This CDR3 spans 14 amino acids. CDR3 amino acids: CATSDLGNVNEQFF. CDR3 DNA sequence: TGTGCCACCAGTGATCTCGGTAATGTGAATGAGCAGTTCTTC.

This clone was detected a few times. The chain couples TRBV14 to TRBJ2-1, with a weak D call TRBD2 (5 bases). Germline CDR1 and CDR2: SGHDN and FVKESK. The CDR3 sequence is 15 residues long. Trimming stripped 1 base from V and 7 bases from J, with 14 bases between. The CDR3 protein is CASSQVRGVVNEQFF. CDR3 in DNA: TGTGCCAGCAGCCAAGTTCGGGGAGTAGTGAATGAGCAGTTCTTC.